The rows below give T cell receptor beta chains drawn from one sample of a study of T cell clones after liver transplantation. Clones were sequenced by immunoSEQ multiplex PCR, and TCRdb holds only the in-frame ones, with some missing. Here the sample spans nearly 55,000 clones, approximately 84% being singletons. The source was CD4+ T cells from blood, collected before liver transplant. The receptors shown here come from a human donor who received a liver transplant. Both conserved end residues are part of each CDR3. The D gene is left open where the match is weak. Part of the rows lack a size; the others show once, few, many or a class for expanded clones.

D	size	V	J	DNA	CDR3
TRBD1	once	TRBV5-5	TRBJ2-5	TGTGCCAGCAGCTATATTCCGGGACAGCAAGAGACCCAGTACTTC	CASSYIPGQQETQYF
-	many	TRBV2	TRBJ1-1	TGTGCCAGCAGCGGGGAAATGAACACTGAAGCTTTCTTT	CASSGEMNTEAFF
-	-	TRBV11-2	TRBJ2-3	TGTGCCAGCAGCTTAGATCGGAGGGCCGGGGTAGATACGCAGTATTTT	CASSLDRRAGVDTQYF
-	medium-sized	TRBV11-2	TRBJ1-5	TGTGCCAGCAGCCCGGGCGGCAGTAGCAATCAGCCCCAGCATTTT	CASSPGGSSNQPQHF
-	-	TRBV5-4	TRBJ1-1	TGTGCCAGCAGCCCTGGAGGAGGTTCGAACACTGAAGCTTTCTTT	CASSPGGGSNTEAFF
TRBD2	-	TRBV10-3	TRBJ2-3	TGTGCCATCAGGAAACTAGCGGGGGACACAGATACGCAGTATTTT	CAIRKLAGDTDTQYF
-	-	TRBV7-3	TRBJ2-2	TGTGCCAGCAGCCCCTCGGGTTTCGGGGAGCTGTTTTTT	CASSPSGFGELFF
TRBD1	-	TRBV5-1	TRBJ1-1	TGCGCCAGCAGCGCCGGGACAGGGGGCCGAGGCGAAGCTTTCTTT	CASSAGTGGRGEAFF
TRBD1	-	TRBV18	TRBJ1-5	TGTGCCAGCTCACCAGCGAGTAAGGGACAGGGCAATCAGCCCCAGCATTTT	CASSPASKGQGNQPQHF
TRBD2	few	TRBV7-3	TRBJ2-1	TGTGCCAGCAGCTTTAGGGAGGGACGCAATGAGCAGTTCTTC	CASSFREGRNEQFF
-	-	TRBV7-2	TRBJ2-1	TGTGCCAGCAGGCCCCCCGGGAGTAAATTCTATGAGCAGTTCTTC	CASRPPGSKFYEQFF
-	-	TRBV5-1	TRBJ2-3	TGCGCCAGCAGCCTTTGGGCCGCAGATACGCAGTATTTT	CASSLWAADTQYF
-	-	TRBV5-1	TRBJ1-5	TGCGCCAGCAGCTCGATGCCTGGGGGCAATCAGCCCCAGCATTTT	CASSSMPGGNQPQHF
-	-	TRBV5-1	TRBJ1-6	TGCGCCAGCAGCTTGGAGGGGAGCTCCTATAATTCACCCCTCCACTTT	CASSLEGSSYNSPLHF
TRBD1	-	TRBV11-3	TRBJ2-2	TGTGCCAGCAGCCCAGGGGGAAGTACCGGGGAGCTGTTTTTT	CASSPGGSTGELFF
-	-	TRBV28	TRBJ2-1	TGTGCCAGCAGAGCGGGCCGTACCAGCTCCTACAATGAGCAGTTCTTC	CASRAGRTSSYNEQFF
-	-	TRBV6-1	TRBJ2-7	TGTGCCAGCACGCCTTACAGGGCAGGCGAGCAGTACTTC	CASTPYRAGEQYF
TRBD1	-	TRBV15	TRBJ1-4	TGTGCCACCAGCAGCCGCGGGACAGGGGTAGGGGAAAAACTGTTTTTT	CATSSRGTGVGEKLFF
-	-	TRBV27	TRBJ1-1	TGTGCCAGCAGAACCGGGACATTAAGCGAAGCTTTCTTT	CASRTGTLSEAFF
TRBD1	-	TRBV18	TRBJ1-1	TGTGCCAGCTCATTTCCGCCCTGGACAGGGGAGAAGAACACTGAAGCTTTCTTT	CASSFPPWTGEKNTEAFF
TRBD2	-	TRBV11-2	TRBJ2-2	TGTGCCAGCAGATCTCAAGGGAGGGACACCGGGGAGCTGTTTTTT	CASRSQGRDTGELFF
TRBD2	-	TRBV11-2	TRBJ2-3	TGTGCCAGCAGCTTGCCCGGGACTAGCGGGGGGATTACGCAGTATTTT	CASSLPGTSGGITQYF
TRBD1	-	TRBV10-2	TRBJ2-1	TGCGCCAGCACACCCTGGGGACAGGGGGGTAGTACCTACAATGAGCAGTTCTTC	CASTPWGQGGSTYNEQFF
-	-	TRBV5-1	TRBJ2-3	TGCGCCAGCAGCTCGCGGACGGCTAGCACAGATACGCAGTATTTT	CASSSRTASTDTQYF
-	-	TRBV7-9	TRBJ1-3	TGTGCCAGCAGCTTAGGTACAGGAAACACCATATATTTT	CASSLGTGNTIYF
TRBD1	-	TRBV6-1	TRBJ1-5	TGTGCCAGCAGTGAAGCAGGGGGCCGTCAGCCCCAGCATTTT	CASSEAGGRQPQHF
-	-	TRBV6-1	TRBJ2-3	TGTGCCAGCAGCGAGCCCACAGCCCCAGATACGCAGTATTTT	CASSEPTAPDTQYF
TRBD1	-	TRBV5-5	TRBJ2-7	TGTGCCAGCAGCTACCTCCGAGACAGGGGAGGCGAGCAGTACTTC	CASSYLRDRGGEQYF
-	few	TRBV4-2	TRBJ2-4	TGTGCCAGCAGCCAAGAAAAGAAAGAGGTCATAGCCAAAAACATTCAGTACTTC	CASSQEKKEVIAKNIQYF
TRBD1	-	TRBV10-3	TRBJ1-2	TGTGCCATCAGGCTCCCCGGGACAGATCGTCCTTATGGCTACACCTTC	CAIRLPGTDRPYGYTF
TRBD2	-	TRBV7-3	TRBJ2-1	TGTGCCAGCAGCCCTACTAGCGGGAGGGCCTATGAGCAGTTCTTC	CASSPTSGRAYEQFF
-	-	TRBV9	TRBJ2-5	TGTGCCAGCAGCCCGGGACTTCCTATCGAGACCCAGTACTTC	CASSPGLPIETQYF
-	-	TRBV7-2	TRBJ1-4	TGTGCCAGCAGCTTGGACCGTGCAACTAATGAAAAACTGTTTTTT	CASSLDRATNEKLFF
-	-	TRBV14	TRBJ2-3	TGTGCCAGCAGCCAAGAAATCTGGGAAGCAGATACGCAGTATTTT	CASSQEIWEADTQYF
-	-	TRBV7-3	TRBJ1-1	TGTGCCAGCAGCTTGAGAGGGGACACTGAAGCTTTCTTT	CASSLRGDTEAFF
TRBD1	few	TRBV5-4	TRBJ1-3	TGTGCCAGCAGCCCCGGGACAGCAAAAGCTGGAAACACCATATATTTT	CASSPGTAKAGNTIYF
TRBD1	-	TRBV27	TRBJ1-1	TGTGCCAGCAGCTACAGGGGGCCGAACACTGAAGCTTTCTTT	CASSYRGPNTEAFF
-	-	TRBV5-4	TRBJ2-1	TGTGCCAGCAGCCCCTTCGGGCGCTACAATGAGCAGTTCTTC	CASSPFGRYNEQFF
-	-	TRBV28	TRBJ2-7	TGTGCCAGCAGTTTTGGGTCGATCCAGTACTTC	CASSFGSIQYF
TRBD2	few	TRBV4-2	TRBJ2-2	TGTGCCAGCAGCCAAGATCCTAGCGGGGGTTATAACACCGGGGAGCTGTTTTTT	CASSQDPSGGYNTGELFF
TRBD2	once	TRBV19	TRBJ2-7	TGTGCCAGTAGTACCACTAGCGGGGAATTCTACGAGCAGTACTTC	CASSTTSGEFYEQYF